This TCR beta chain was sequenced during a study of shared clonotypes between healthy human individuals. Study details: The plates for each donor numbered three CD4 naive, three CD4 memory, two CD8 naive and one CD8 memory.

Trimming at V came to 4 bases and at J to 1 base, leaving 7 bases not matched to a gene. The CDR3 runs 15 residues. In germline, CDR1 is SGHRS, CDR2 YFSETQ. Method: immunoSEQ multiplex PCR; TCRdb's copy keeps in-frame clones and lacks some. The table has over 850,000 clones, 78% seen once. The sample comprised memory CD4+ T cells from PBMCs. Subset reported: CD45RA-negative fraction. The TCR originated in a man between 18 and 29 years old in good health. Some clones in this sample may be carry-over from other donors' samples. This rearrangement joins TRBV5-1 to TRBJ1-1, with 7 bases matching TRBD1. Here the CDR3 DNA reads TGCGCCAGCAGCAGCGATAGACAGGGGAACACTGAAGCTTTCTTT. This gives the protein CASSSDRQGNTEAFF.